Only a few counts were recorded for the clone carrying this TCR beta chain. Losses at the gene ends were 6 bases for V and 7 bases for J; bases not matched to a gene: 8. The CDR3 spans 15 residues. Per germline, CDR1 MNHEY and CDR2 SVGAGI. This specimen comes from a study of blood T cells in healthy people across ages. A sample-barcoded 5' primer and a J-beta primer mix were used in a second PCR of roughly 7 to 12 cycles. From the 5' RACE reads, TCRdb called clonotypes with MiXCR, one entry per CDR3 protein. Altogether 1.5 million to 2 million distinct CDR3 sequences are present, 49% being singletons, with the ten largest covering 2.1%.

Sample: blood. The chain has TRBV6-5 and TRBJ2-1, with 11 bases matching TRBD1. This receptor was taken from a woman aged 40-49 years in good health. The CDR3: CASSNPGQGANEQFF. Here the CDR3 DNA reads TGTGCCAGCAGCAATCCCGGACAGGGGGCGAATGAGCAGTTCTTC.